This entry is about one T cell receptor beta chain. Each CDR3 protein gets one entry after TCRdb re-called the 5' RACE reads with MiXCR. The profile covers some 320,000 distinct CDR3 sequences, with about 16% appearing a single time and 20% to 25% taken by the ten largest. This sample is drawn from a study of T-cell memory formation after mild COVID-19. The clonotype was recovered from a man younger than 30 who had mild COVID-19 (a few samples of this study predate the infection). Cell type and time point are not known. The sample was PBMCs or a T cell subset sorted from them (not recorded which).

In nucleotides, the CDR3 is TGCGCCAGCAGCCAAGTGGGCCTAGGGAAAAACATTCAGTACTTC. Encoded protein: CASSQVGLGKNIQYF. The V gene is TRBV4-1, the J gene TRBJ2-4; D gene uncertain. The CDR3 has 15 amino acids. V dropped 1 base and J dropped 4 bases, with 11 bases sitting between them. Germline V gene lookup returns CDR1 MGHRA and CDR2 YSYEKL.